A single sample is the source of the 20 T cell receptor beta chains below, sequenced in a study of vaccination effects on CD4 cells after COVID-19. Here immunoSEQ multiplex PCR was the method, and the copy in TCRdb shows in-frame clones only, minus some. The sample includes 20,000 to 25,000 clones, roughly 81% seen only once; the top ten take about 5.8%. Antigen-specific CD4+ T cells were first expanded with viral peptide pools by the ViraFEST assay and only then sequenced. Once cultured for approximately ten days, the cells underwent separation to obtain CD4+ T cells. Subjects were given two BNT162b2 or mRNA-1273 vaccine doses. These receptors' antigens are unknown. This sample comprised CD4+ T cells from PBMCs cultured with SARS-CoV-2 spike peptides, obtained after COVID-19 vaccination. These receptors all stem from a human donor who received a COVID-19 vaccine. Some clones in this sample may be carry-over from other donors' samples.

V and J are TRBV7-9 and TRBJ1-3; TRBD1 is a possible D gene (5 bases). The CDR3 spans 14 residues. Germline V gives CDR1 SEHNR, CDR2 FQNEAQ (reference sequence). Trimming shortened V by 5 bases and J by 0 bases, and 8 bases separated the two germline ends. The chain's CDR3 is CASSRGDSGNTIYF. The CDR3 DNA reads TGTGCCAGCAGCAGGGGAGACTCTGGAAACACCATATATTTT.

The chain employs TRBV7-2 and TRBJ1-4, with D unresolved. CDR1 is SGHTA, CDR2 FQGNSA, per germline. CDR3 length: 14 amino acids. V lost 0 bases to trimming and J lost 8 bases, with 10 bases between them. The DNA for the CDR3 is TGTGCCAGCAGCTTAGCAGGGATGGGGGAAAAACTGTTTTTT. Its translation: CASSLAGMGEKLFF.

The chain uses TRBV4-1 and TRBJ1-2, with TRBD1 identical over 9 bases. Looked up from germline, CDR1 is MGHRA and CDR2 is YSYEKL. V dropped 3 bases and J dropped 8; count of bases not matched to a gene: 10. This CDR3 region has 15 residues. CDR3 in amino acids: CASSHASGDRDGYTF. The DNA of the CDR3 is TGCGCCAGCAGCCACGCCTCCGGGGACAGGGACGGCTACACCTTC.

In nucleotides, the CDR3 is TGTGCCAGCAGTTATGGGACAGATAGCAATCAGCCCCAGCATTTT. It is translated as CASSYGTDSNQPQHF. The chain is built from TRBV6-6 and TRBJ1-5; 7 nucleotides align to TRBD1. CDR3 length: 15 residues. Germline CDR1 MNHNY, CDR2 SVGAGI (reference sequence). V lost 3 bases and J lost 0; bases outside the gene matches: 2.

The genes are TRBV18 and TRBJ2-6; D not certain. The germline V gene encodes CDR1 KGHSH and CDR2 LQKENI. The CDR3 has 18 amino acids. Trimming took 0 bases from V and 0 from J, leaving 12 bases between them. The CDR3: CASSPPIIFSSGANVLTF. CDR3 nucleotides: TGTGCCAGCTCACCACCGATAATATTCTCCTCTGGGGCCAACGTCCTGACTTTC.

The rearrangement joins TRBV5-1 to TRBJ2-5, with D perhaps TRBD1 (6 bases). Germline CDR1 SGHRS, CDR2 YFSETQ. Trimming took off 0 bases at V and 3 bases at J, with 18 bases between the two ends. This CDR3 has 17 residues. Here the CDR3 DNA reads TGCGCCAGCAGCTTGGGAGTGAGTACAGCAGGGGAAGAGACCCAGTACTTC. It encodes CASSLGVSTAGEETQYF.

This chain joins TRBV30 and TRBJ2-3; D is undetermined. The germline gives CDR1 GTSNPN, CDR2 SVGIG (reference sequence). V was clipped by 5 bases and J by 0 bases, with 9 bases between them. The CDR3 covers 13 residues. The CDR3 protein is CAWGSLSTDTQYF. CDR3 sequence (DNA): TGTGCCTGGGGCAGCCTCAGCACAGATACGCAGTATTTT.

Relative to its sample, this clone is medium-sized (0.01 to 0.1%). The chain combines TRBV5-1 with TRBJ1-6, with a weak D call TRBD1 (5 bases). The CDR3 runs to 15 residues. V lost 3 bases and J 10 bases, leaving 17 bases between the germline ends. Germline values: CDR1 SGHRS, CDR2 YFSETQ. The CDR3: CASSSGTVDRSPLHF. The CDR3 coding sequence is TGCGCCAGCAGCTCCGGGACGGTAGATCGGTCACCCCTCCACTTT.

This clone has just a few counts. The chain links TRBV12-3 or TRBV12-4 to TRBJ1-3; no clear D gene. Trimming removed 4 bases at V and 7 bases at J, with 8 bases between. CDR3 length: 12 amino acids. DNA for the CDR3: TGTGCCAGCAGTTCGGTGGGGAACACCATATATTTT. It codes for CASSSVGNTIYF.

The chain is built from TRBV27 and TRBJ2-5; D uncertain. The CDR3 length is 13 residues. Germline V gene sequence: CDR1 MNHEY, CDR2 SMNVEV (reference sequence). Between the trimmed V and J ends, which lost 3 bases and 6 bases, there was a span of 11 bases. The DNA of the CDR3 is TGTGCCAGCAGTTTTTTGGGTGTGCAGACCCAGTACTTC. This gives the protein CASSFLGVQTQYF.

V usage is TRBV10-3 and J usage is TRBJ1-2; D is undetermined. V shed 5 bases and J shed 6 bases, with 10 bases lying between them. Germline V gene data show CDR1 as ENHRY and CDR2 as SYGVKD. This CDR3 spans 12 amino acids. The CDR3, as DNA: TGTGCCATCAGTCCGACTCTTAATGGCTACACCTTC. Protein product: CAISPTLNGYTF.

This clone was counted between two and nine times. The chain couples TRBV7-3 to TRBJ2-3; D gene unclear. CDR1 is SGHTA and CDR2 is FQGTGA in the germline V gene. The CDR3 consists of 16 residues. V lost 0 bases and J 2 bases, leaving 12 bases between the germline ends. The CDR3 nucleotides are TGTGCCAGCAGCTTAACGGGGAATATTTTCACAGATACGCAGTATTTT. Amino acids: CASSLTGNIFTDTQYF.

V usage is TRBV9 and J usage is TRBJ2-5; 7 bases line up with TRBD1. Trimming took 0 bases from V and 2 from J; bases not matched to a gene: 4. CDR3 length equals 15 residues. In germline, CDR1 is SGDLS, CDR2 YYNGEE. The CDR3 sequence is CASSVETGRQETQYF. The CDR3 DNA reads TGTGCCAGCAGCGTAGAGACAGGGCGGCAAGAGACCCAGTACTTC.

The chain joins TRBV12-3 or TRBV12-4 to TRBJ2-7; TRBD2 aligns across 7 bases. The CDR3 length is 13 residues. V was pared by 2 bases and J by 7 bases, with 5 bases of the junction left unmatched. The CDR3 DNA follows: TGTGCCAGCAGTTTAACGGGGGGTCATGAGCAGTACGTC. Its translation: CASSLTGGHEQYV.

This chain connects TRBV2 to TRBJ1-6, with D uncertain. V lost 7 bases and J 14 bases, leaving 12 bases between the germline ends. The CDR3 consists of 11 residues. CDR1 and CDR2 (germline): SNHLY, FYNNEI. In DNA form, the CDR3 reads TGTGCCAGCAAGGAGAGGATCACCCTCCACTTT. Amino acid sequence: CASKERITLHF.

The chain joins TRBV7-3 to TRBJ2-3; perhaps D is TRBD1 or TRBD2 (5 bases each). The germline V gene encodes CDR1 SGHTA and CDR2 FQGTGA. Trimming stripped 2 bases from V and 3 bases from J, with 12 bases between. CDR3 length equals 15 residues. Written as DNA, the CDR3 is TGTGCCAGCAGCTTAGTCCCGGGGACGACAGATACGCAGTATTTT. This codes for CASSLVPGTTDTQYF. Supplemented by reference TRBV7-3 and TRBJ2-3, the full variable domain reads GAGVSQTPSNKVTEKGKYVELRCDPISGHTALYWYRQSLGQGPEFLIYFQGTGAADDSGLPNDRFFAVRPEGSVSTLKIQRTERGDSAVYLCASSLVPGTTDTQYFGPGTRLTVL.

The V and J genes are TRBV6-1 and TRBJ2-7; D possibly matches TRBD1 or TRBD2 (5 bases each). Per germline, CDR1 MNHNS and CDR2 SASEGT. V lost 5 bases and J lost 2, with 10 bases in between. The CDR3 length is 13 residues. The CDR3 bases are TGTGCCAGCAGTTGGGGGAGAACCTACGAGCAGTACGTC. It yields the protein CASSWGRTYEQYV.

This clone was seen just once. The V and J genes are TRBV10-3 and TRBJ2-3, with 9 bases that match TRBD2. CDR3 length equals 14 residues. Germline loops: CDR1 ENHRY, CDR2 SYGVKD. Trimming removed 5 bases from V and 1 base from J; junction bases left unmatched: 1. CDR3 nucleotides: TGTGCCATCAGTAGACTAGCGGGCACAGATACGCAGTATTTT. Its translation is CAISRLAGTDTQYF.

The chain recombines TRBV7-3 with TRBJ1-1; unclear D gene. V lost 3 bases and J lost 6, with 11 bases in between. Germline V lookup: CDR1 SGHTA, CDR2 FQGTGA. There are 13 residues in the CDR3. CDR3 sequence: CASSFTEDAEAFF. Written as DNA, the CDR3 is TGTGCCAGCAGCTTCACAGAGGATGCTGAAGCTTTCTTT.

This rearrangement joins TRBV5-1 to TRBJ1-1; 7 bases are a match to TRBD1. The ends lost 0 bases at V and 1 base at J; junction bases unmatched: 9. In germline, CDR1 is SGHRS, CDR2 YFSETQ. The CDR3 spans 17 residues. CDR3 in amino acids: CASSLAPGQVWNTEAFF. In nucleotides, the CDR3 is TGCGCCAGCAGCTTGGCCCCCGGACAGGTTTGGAACACTGAAGCTTTCTTT. Supplemented by reference TRBV5-1 and TRBJ1-1, the full variable domain reads KAGVTQTPRYLIKTRGQQVTLSCSPISGHRSVSWYQQTPGQGLQFLFEYFSETQRNKGNFPGRFSGRQFSNSRSEMNVSTLELGDSALYLCASSLAPGQVWNTEAFFGQGTRLTVV.